This T cell receptor (beta chain) stems from a study of regulatory T cells in long-lasting Graves disease. Study findings and constraints: The study found lower TCR diversity in persistent Graves' patients than in newly diagnosed ones.

Described time point: persistent/refractory GD, antithyroid drugs over 5 years with positive TRAb. The authors made the TCR library using RNA they extracted from PBMCs. Researchers made TCR beta libraries by using iRepertoire HTBI primers and running Arm-PCR on CDR3 regions. TCRdb redid the calling of the multiplex PCR reads with MiXCR, one entry per CDR3 protein. Of 360,000 or so distinct CDR3 sequences in the sample, 20% to 25% were seen once. The CDR3 spans 14 residues. Germline-derived CDR1 and CDR2 are SGHRS and YFSETQ. Trimming stripped 4 bases from V and 4 bases from J, with 14 bases between. A few counts support this clonotype. The antigen is not known.

The chain couples TRBV5-1 to TRBJ1-1; D is uncertain. Sequenced here: peripheral blood mononuclear cells (PBMCs), sampled when the disease was refractory, from a patient treated with antithyroid drugs. The TCR sequence derives from a woman in her 40s with Graves disease. For the CDR3, the DNA is TGCGCCAGCAGCCCGGACTTCCCGGGCACTGAAGCTTTCTTT. This encodes CASSPDFPGTEAFF.